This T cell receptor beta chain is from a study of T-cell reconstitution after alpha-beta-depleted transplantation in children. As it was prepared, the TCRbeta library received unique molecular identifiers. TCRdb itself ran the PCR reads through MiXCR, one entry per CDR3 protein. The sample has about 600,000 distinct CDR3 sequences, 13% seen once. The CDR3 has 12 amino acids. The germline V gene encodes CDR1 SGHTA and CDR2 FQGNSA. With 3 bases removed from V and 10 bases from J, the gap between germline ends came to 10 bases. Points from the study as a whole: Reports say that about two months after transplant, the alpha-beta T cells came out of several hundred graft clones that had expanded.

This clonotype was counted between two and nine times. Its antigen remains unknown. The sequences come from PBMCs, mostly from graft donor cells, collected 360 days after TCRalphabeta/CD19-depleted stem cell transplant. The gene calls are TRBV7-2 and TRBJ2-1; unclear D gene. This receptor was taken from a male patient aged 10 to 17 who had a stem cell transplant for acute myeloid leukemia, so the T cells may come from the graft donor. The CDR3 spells CASSLWLSEQFF. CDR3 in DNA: TGTGCCAGCAGCTTGTGGTTAAGCGAGCAGTTCTTC.